The present entry profiles one T cell receptor beta chain with its context. This sample is drawn from a study of Ad26.COV2.S vaccination and SARS-CoV-2 variants. About the study: Once, or twice with 56 days between doses, Ad26.COV2.S was given intramuscularly.

From germline, CDR1 is MDHEN and CDR2 SYDVKM. V was cut by 10 bases and J by 10 bases, with 17 bases left in between. The CDR3 covers 13 residues. Treatment described: some 20 received Ad26.COV2.S at low or high dose, single or two shots; 5 received placebo; per-sample allocation not given. Day 63 after the first vaccine or placebo injection was the time point for sampling. Sequencing used immunoSEQ multiplex PCR; TCRdb keeps in-frame clones, though not all of them. Counted here are a few hundred thousand clones, 83% occurring once; the ten biggest clones make up almost 7.5%. The sample was peripheral blood, taken in a trial of Ad26.COV2.S vaccine versus placebo. The chain uses TRBV28 and TRBJ1-6; D call uncertain. The receptor was derived from a person between 18 and 65 years old who received the Ad26.COV2.S COVID-19 vaccine or a placebo. In DNA form, the CDR3 reads TGTGCCACCCGGGTGACGGGAGGGTCACCCCTCCACTTT. This encodes CATRVTGGSPLHF.